This TCR beta chain was documented in a study of shared clonotypes between healthy human individuals. Spread over ten immunoSEQ deep assay plates, unsorted PBMC DNA underwent sequencing. Clones were sequenced by immunoSEQ multiplex PCR, and TCRdb holds only the in-frame ones, with some missing. The data show about 490,000 clones, about 78% seen once. Donors comprised only Caucasian adults living in Nashville, Tennessee. Extraction of genomic DNA in unsorted samples used around 82 million PBMCs. This clone was seen a handful of times. The clonotype was recovered from a woman aged 40-49 years in good health. Some clones in this sample may be carry-over from other donors' samples. Sequencing was carried out using PBMCs.

As DNA, the CDR3 is TGTGCCAGCAGCTGGTCGGAGGACACCGGGGAGCTGTTTTTT. Translation gives CASSWSEDTGELFF. The rearrangement links TRBV7-6 to TRBJ2-2, with a possible D match to TRBD2 (5 bases). This CDR3 spans 14 amino acids. V lost 4 bases, J lost 3 bases, and 9 bases lay in between. In germline, CDR1 is SGHVS, CDR2 FNYEAQ.